The sequence of this TCR beta chain was determined in a study of T cell responses to AZD1222 COVID-19 vaccine. General study points: Vaccination with two AZD1222 doses was followed by a rise in Spike-specific TCR breadth and depth. Donors in the cohort were predominantly white British and more often female, and clonal diversity was possibly underestimated.

The assay was immunoSEQ multiplex PCR, and TCRdb's table has in-frame clones only and misses some. The data show just under 150,000 clones, about 86% seen once. Worth noting for this clone: Its antigen is still unknown.

The CDR3 spans 20 residues. Germline V gives CDR1 MDHEN, CDR2 SYDVKM. Trimming stripped 2 bases from V and 7 bases from J, with 29 bases between. This receptor was obtained from an adult who received the AZD1222 COVID-19 vaccine. Sequencing was performed on peripheral blood, taken 28 days after the second AZD1222 dose. V usage is TRBV28 and J usage is TRBJ1-4; tentatively, D is TRBD1 (6 bases). CDR3 region: CASSLVPGVLTPGGGEKLFF. In nucleotides, the CDR3 is TGTGCCAGCAGTTTAGTGCCGGGAGTCTTAACCCCGGGAGGGGGTGAAAAACTGTTTTTT.